This record concerns one T cell receptor beta chain sequence. Its antigen is currently unknown. The data stem from a study of shared clonotypes between healthy human individuals. Study conclusions and caveats: Generally, estimated richness proved larger in naive subsets than it did in memory subsets. A few donors showed sharing of roughly 5% of naive CD4 clonotypes.

Naive CD8 cells lacked CD45RO and underwent positive selection for CCR7, leaving out terminally differentiated effector memory CD45RA+ cells. Each of the donors was a healthy adult who was HIV-negative and had not had a recent acute infection or vaccination. The CDR3 loop spans 15 amino acids. Trimming left V 2 bases short and J 7 bases short, with 18 bases between. From germline, CDR1 is MNHNS and CDR2 SASEGT. Several immunoSEQ plates received, in even portions, the genomic DNA of each subset. The data were produced by immunoSEQ multiplex PCR, yet TCRdb's version contains in-frame clones alone and is incomplete. The sample has about 2.1 million clones; roughly 91% are singletons.

The sample consisted of naive CD8+ T cells from PBMCs. The clonotype originates from a man aged 18 to 29 in good health. Some clones in this sample may be carry-over from other donors' samples. The chain couples TRBV6-1 to TRBJ2-7; D possibly matches TRBD1 or TRBD2 (6 bases each). This chain's CDR3 is CASSESPGVRGEQYF. DNA for the CDR3: TGTGCCAGCAGTGAATCTCCAGGGGTGCGGGGAGAGCAGTACTTC.